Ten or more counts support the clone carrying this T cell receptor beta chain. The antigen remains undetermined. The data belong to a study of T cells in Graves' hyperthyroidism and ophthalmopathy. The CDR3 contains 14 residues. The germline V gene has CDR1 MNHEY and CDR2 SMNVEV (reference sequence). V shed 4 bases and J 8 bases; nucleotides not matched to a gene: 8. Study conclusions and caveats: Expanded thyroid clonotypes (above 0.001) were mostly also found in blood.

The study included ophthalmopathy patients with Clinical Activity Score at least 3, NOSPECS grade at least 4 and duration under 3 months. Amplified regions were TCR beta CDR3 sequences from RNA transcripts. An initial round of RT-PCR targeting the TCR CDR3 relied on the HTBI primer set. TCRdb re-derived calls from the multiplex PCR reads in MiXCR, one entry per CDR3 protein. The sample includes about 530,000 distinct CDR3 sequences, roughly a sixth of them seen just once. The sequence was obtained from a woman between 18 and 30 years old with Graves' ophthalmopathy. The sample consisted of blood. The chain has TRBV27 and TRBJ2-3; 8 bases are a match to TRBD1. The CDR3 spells CASSSSGTGGTQYF. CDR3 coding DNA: TGTGCCAGCAGTTCCTCCGGGACAGGCGGTACGCAGTATTTT.